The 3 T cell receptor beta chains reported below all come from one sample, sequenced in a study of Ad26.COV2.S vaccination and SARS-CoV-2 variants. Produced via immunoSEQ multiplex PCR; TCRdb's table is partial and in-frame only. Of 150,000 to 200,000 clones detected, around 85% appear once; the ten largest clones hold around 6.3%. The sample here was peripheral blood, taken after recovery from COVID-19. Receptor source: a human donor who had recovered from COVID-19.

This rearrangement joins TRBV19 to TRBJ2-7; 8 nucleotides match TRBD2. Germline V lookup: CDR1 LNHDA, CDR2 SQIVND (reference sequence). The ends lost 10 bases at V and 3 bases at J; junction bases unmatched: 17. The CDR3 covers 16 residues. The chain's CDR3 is CATRAGAGGPYYEQYF. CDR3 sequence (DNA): TGTGCCACCCGAGCGGGCGCGGGGGGACCATACTACGAGCAGTACTTC. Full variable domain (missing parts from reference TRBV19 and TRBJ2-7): DGGITQSPKYLFRKEGQNVTLSCEQNLNHDAMYWYRQDPGQGLRLIYYSQIVNDFQKGDIAEGYSVSREKKESFPLTVTSAQKNPTAFYLCATRAGAGGPYYEQYFGPGTRLTVT.

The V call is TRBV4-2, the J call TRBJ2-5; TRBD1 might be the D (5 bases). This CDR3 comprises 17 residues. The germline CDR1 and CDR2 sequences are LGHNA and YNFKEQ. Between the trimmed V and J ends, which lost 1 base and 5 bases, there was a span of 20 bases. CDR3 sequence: CASSQVGRVTVWETQYF. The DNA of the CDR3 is TGTGCCAGCAGCCAAGTCGGCCGAGTGACAGTATGGGAGACCCAGTACTTC.

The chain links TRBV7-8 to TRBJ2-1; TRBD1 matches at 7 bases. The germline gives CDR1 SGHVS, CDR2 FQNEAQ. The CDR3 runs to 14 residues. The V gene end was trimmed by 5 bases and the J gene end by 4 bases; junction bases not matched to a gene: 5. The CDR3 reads CASSSRDRYNEQFF. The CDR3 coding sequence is TGTGCCAGCAGCAGCCGGGACAGATACAATGAGCAGTTCTTC.